Sequencing of this T cell receptor (beta chain) was carried out in a study of T cell responses to AZD1222 COVID-19 vaccine. Overall study findings and caveats: In all cases, repertoires were sampled only after the peak T cell response.

The CDR3 is 14 amino acids. V gave up 5 bases and J gave up 11 bases; unmatched junction bases: 11. Germline loops: CDR1 MDHEN, CDR2 SYDVKM. Libraries were prepared by immunoSEQ multiplex PCR; TCRdb keeps only in-frame clonotypes and omits some of them. The sample contains around 58,000 clones, 70% to 85% of which appear only once. About this clone: Its antigen is not known.

The V gene is TRBV28, the J gene TRBJ1-5; TRBD1 matches at 8 bases. The TCR originated in an adult in good health. Specimen: peripheral blood, collected on day 0 of AZD1222 vaccination. For the CDR3, the DNA is TGTGCCAGCAGTCCTCTCGGACAGGGTAGTTCCCAGCATTTT. Encoded protein: CASSPLGQGSSQHF.